This TCR beta chain was sequenced in a study of blood T cells in healthy people across ages. Primers used in a second PCR of roughly 6 to 12 cycles were a sample-barcoded 5' primer and a J-beta primer mix. TCRdb reprocessed the 5' RACE reads with MiXCR, giving one entry per CDR3 protein. The sample has around 2 million distinct CDR3 sequences, 30% to 40% seen once; the top ten hold under 30%. Sequencing was done on a sample of blood. This sequence originates from a human donor in good health.

This CDR3 is CASSAGEQNEQFF. CDR3 in DNA: TGTGCCAGCAGTGCCGGGGAACAGAATGAGCAGTTCTTC. This sequence joins TRBV2 and TRBJ2-1, with D maybe TRBD2 (5 bases). Per germline, CDR1 SNHLY and CDR2 FYNNEI. The CDR3 totals 13 residues. With 4 bases removed from V and 7 bases from J, the gap between germline ends came to 11 bases.